The 21 T cell receptor beta chains listed next were all sequenced from one sample in a study of cytomegalovirus exposure and HLA in healthy donors. A multiplex PCR was run with 60 Vbeta primers and 13 Jbeta primers. Some clones are missing from TCRdb's copy, which holds only in-frame ones; the method was immunoSEQ multiplex PCR. In the table there are roughly 170,000 clones, around 80% of which are singletons. The specimen was PBMCs. The receptor set was obtained from a girl aged 2 to 10 in good health and CMV-seropositive.

A single count supports this clone. The chain has TRBV5-4 and TRBJ1-1; D remains unclear. Germline values: CDR1 SGHNT, CDR2 YYREEE (reference sequence). There are 16 residues in the CDR3. Trimming removed 4 bases at V and 3 bases at J, with 19 bases between. The CDR3 nucleotides read TGTGCCAGCAGCATTTACACGGATGGAGTGGACACTGAAGCTTTCTTT. Amino acid sequence: CASSIYTDGVDTEAFF.

This chain connects TRBV6-1 to TRBJ1-1, with TRBD1 as a possible D gene (5 bases). The V gene lost 3 bases and the J gene lost 4 bases, with 18 bases spanning the gap. Germline loops: CDR1 MNHNS, CDR2 SASEGT. The CDR3 runs to 16 residues. The CDR3 region has the DNA TGTGCCAGCAGTGAGGGTATAACAGGCGGCAGCACTGAAGCTTTCTTT. Residues: CASSEGITGGSTEAFF.

The V and J genes are TRBV19 and TRBJ1-2, with D tentatively TRBD1 (5 bases). The CDR3 consists of 12 residues. Deletions cut 7 bases from V and 8 bases from J, with 14 bases between. Germline V gene sequence: CDR1 LNHDA, CDR2 SQIVND (reference sequence). In nucleotides, the CDR3 is TGTGCCAGTAAAGGACTCCGGGGGGGCTACACCTTC. This sequence encodes CASKGLRGGYTF.

The chain is built from TRBV7-8 and TRBJ2-3, with D possibly matching TRBD2 (8 bases). Trimming took 5 bases from V and 5 from J, leaving 20 bases between them. The CDR3 contains 16 residues. CDR1 is SGHVS and CDR2 is FQNEAQ in the germline V gene. CDR3 nucleotide sequence: TGTGCCAGCAGCAAGGGGGCGGGGGGCTGGGTAGATACGCAGTATTTT. Residues: CASSKGAGGWVDTQYF.

The chain has TRBV19 and TRBJ1-5; possibly TRBD1 for D (6 bases). The CDR3 contains 17 residues. Per the germline V gene, CDR1 is LNHDA and CDR2 is SQIVND (reference sequence). The V end lost 4 bases, the J end lost 5 bases, and 21 bases lay between the germline ends. CDR3 nucleotide sequence: TGTGCCAGTAGTAACCCCCAAGGTGAGGGGGATCATCAGCCCCAGCATTTT. Translated: CASSNPQGEGDHQPQHF.

The chain combines TRBV5-6 with TRBJ2-6; 7 bases map to TRBD1. The length of the CDR3 is 18 residues. Germline V gene lookup returns CDR1 SGHDT and CDR2 YYEEEE. With 3 bases clipped from V and 0 bases from J, the junction kept 9 bases outside the gene matches. For the CDR3, the DNA is TGTGCCAGCAGCTACCCCAGGGGGTTGGTCTCTGGGGCCAACGTCCTGACTTTC. This sequence encodes CASSYPRGLVSGANVLTF.

The sample holds a few counts of this clone. This sequence joins TRBV4-1 and TRBJ1-6; TRBD1 agrees at 8 bases. CDR3 length equals 20 residues. V shed 1 base, J shed 8 bases, and the junction held 19 bases outside the gene matches. CDR1 is MGHRA and CDR2 is YSYEKL in the germline V gene. The CDR3 DNA sequence: TGCGCCAGCAGCCAAGGGCTGGTCAGGGGGCGACTCCGCCGTTATTCACCCCTCCACTTT. As protein: CASSQGLVRGRLRRYSPLHF.

The genes are TRBV5-1 and TRBJ1-1; 7 bases agree with TRBD1. The V segment lost 2 bases and the J segment 0 bases; nucleotides outside the gene matches: 13. There are 18 residues in the CDR3. Looked up from germline, CDR1 is SGHRS and CDR2 is YFSETQ. The CDR3 coding sequence is TGCGCCAGCAGCTTACGACCGCGCACAGGGGAAATGAACACTGAAGCTTTCTTT. This encodes CASSLRPRTGEMNTEAFF.

The gene calls are TRBV11-2 and TRBJ2-3; D unresolved. V lost 4 bases to trimming and J lost 6 bases, with 8 bases between them. CDR1 is SGHAT, CDR2 FQNNGV, per germline. This CDR3 contains 12 residues. As DNA, the CDR3 is TGTGCCAGCAGCTCCTCTAGGGATACGCAGTATTTT. Translation gives CASSSSRDTQYF.

The chain has TRBV2 and TRBJ1-2; D is undetermined. Trimming took off 5 bases at V and 1 base at J, with 17 bases between the two ends. Per the germline V gene, CDR1 is SNHLY and CDR2 is FYNNEI. This CDR3 is 16 amino acids long. This CDR3 reads CASSPGPARYNYGYTF. CDR3 sequence (DNA): TGTGCCAGCAGTCCAGGTCCCGCCCGGTATAACTATGGCTACACCTTC.

The genes are TRBV11-3 and TRBJ2-3; 7 bases align to TRBD2. The CDR3 has 14 amino acids. The V segment lost 5 bases and the J segment 2 bases; nucleotides outside the gene matches: 4. In germline, CDR1 is SGHNT, CDR2 YENEEA. CDR3 nucleotides: TGTGCCAGCAGCCCGGGGGGAACCACAGATACGCAGTATTTT. This sequence encodes CASSPGGTTDTQYF.

The V gene is TRBV2, the J gene TRBJ2-3, with TRBD1 identical over 9 bases. Germline CDR1 SNHLY, CDR2 FYNNEI. V dropped 0 bases and J dropped 2; count of bases not matched to a gene: 9. The CDR3 runs 18 residues. The chain's CDR3 is CASSEALSYRGHTDTQYF. CDR3 coding DNA: TGTGCCAGCAGTGAAGCGCTCTCCTACAGGGGGCACACAGATACGCAGTATTTT. Full variable domain (rest looked up from reference TRBV2 and TRBJ2-3): EPEVTQTPSHQVTQMGQEVILRCVPISNHLYFYWYRQILGQKVEFLVSFYNNEISEKSEIFDDQFSVERPDGSNFTLKIRSTKLEDSAMYFCASSEALSYRGHTDTQYFGPGTRLTVL.

This chain links TRBV18 with TRBJ2-1; D is perhaps TRBD2 (6 bases). This CDR3 spans 15 amino acids. Between the trimmed V and J ends, which lost 2 bases and 0 bases, there was a span of 8 bases. CDR1 and CDR2 (germline): KGHSH, LQKENI. This CDR3 reads CASSPAGISYNEQFF. CDR3 nucleotides: TGTGCCAGCTCACCAGCGGGGATCTCCTACAATGAGCAGTTCTTC.

The rearrangement uses TRBV27 and TRBJ1-4, with no clear D. Trimming took off 3 bases at V and 12 bases at J, with 14 bases between the two ends. CDR3 length: 13 amino acids. Germline V gene lookup returns CDR1 MNHEY and CDR2 SMNVEV (reference sequence). CDR3 bases: TGTGCCAGCAGTTTTGGGCTTTTCGAAGAACTGTTTTTT. Its protein product is CASSFGLFEELFF.

CDR3 sequence (DNA): TGCGCCAGCAGCCAAGAGGAGGCATACGAGAGCACTGAAGCTTTCTTT. It is translated as CASSQEEAYESTEAFF. The chain carries TRBV4-1 and TRBJ1-1; D remains unclear. Trimming pared 0 bases from V and 4 bases from J, leaving 15 bases between. Germline CDR1 MGHRA, CDR2 YSYEKL. This CDR3 is 16 amino acids long.

The chain employs TRBV18 and TRBJ2-7; D may be TRBD1 (5 bases). The CDR3 is 13 residues long. Germline CDR1 reads KGHSH; CDR2 reads LQKENI. Trimming left V 6 bases short and J 8 bases short, with 17 bases between. In DNA form, the CDR3 reads TGTGCCAGCTCCCCAGACCCGAACAGGCAGCAGTACTTC. Protein sequence: CASSPDPNRQQYF. Full variable domain (missing parts from reference TRBV18 and TRBJ2-7): NAGVMQNPRHLVRRRGQEARLRCSPMKGHSHVYWYRQLPEEGLKFMVYLQKENIIDESGMPKERFSAEFPKEGPSILRIQQVVRGDSAAYFCASSPDPNRQQYFGPGTRLTVT.

The chain is built from TRBV5-4 and TRBJ1-6, with D possibly being TRBD1 (6 bases). The CDR3 spans 15 residues. V was pared by 4 bases and J by 11 bases, with 19 bases between. Germline loops: CDR1 SGHNT, CDR2 YYREEE (reference sequence). In nucleotides, the CDR3 is TGTGCCAGCAGCGGGGACGGGGGGCTCCCTACACCCCTCCACTTT. Residues: CASSGDGGLPTPLHF.

This clone was detected only once. The rearrangement uses TRBV28 and TRBJ1-4; 7 bases align to TRBD1. Germline loops: CDR1 MDHEN, CDR2 SYDVKM. Trimming took 7 bases from V and 8 from J; bases not matched to a gene: 13. The CDR3 is 15 amino acids. CDR3 DNA sequence: TGTGCCAGCAACACAGGGACAGCCAGGTACGAAAAACTGTTTTTT. Its protein product is CASNTGTARYEKLFF.

The J gene is TRBJ2-7, the V gene TRBV5-1, with D possibly TRBD2 on 6 matching bases. The CDR3 has 15 amino acids. V shed 4 bases and J shed 2 bases, with 16 bases lying between them. CDR1 is SGHRS, CDR2 YFSETQ, per germline. The CDR3 protein is CASSTSGLGTYEQYF. CDR3 nucleotide sequence: TGCGCCAGCAGCACTTCGGGACTCGGCACCTACGAGCAGTACTTC.

This clone was seen only a few times. The J gene is TRBJ2-1, the V gene TRBV7-9; TRBD2 aligns across 11 bases. The junction had 4 bases not matched to a gene; V was cut back by 2 bases and J by 7 bases. The CDR3 is 15 amino acids. Germline CDR1 SEHNR, CDR2 FQNEAQ (reference sequence). CDR3 amino acids: CASSLKLAGDNEQFF. CDR3 sequence (DNA): TGTGCCAGCAGCTTAAAACTAGCGGGAGATAATGAGCAGTTCTTC.

The CDR3 sequence: CASSLPGQLGYTF. Written as DNA, the CDR3 is TGTGCCAGCAGCTTGCCCGGACAGCTTGGCTACACCTTC. The chain has TRBV7-9 and TRBJ1-2; D might be TRBD1 (6 bases). V lost 3 bases and J 7 bases, leaving 12 bases between the germline ends. The CDR3 is made up of 13 amino acids. Germline CDR1 reads SEHNR; CDR2 reads FQNEAQ (reference sequence).